In this sample, the clone carrying this T cell receptor (beta chain) turned up many times. The read finishes 3 residues shy of the CDR3 end, and the germline J gene is used to complete it. This CDR3 is 13 amino acids long. Between the trimmed V and J ends, which lost 3 bases and 2 bases, there was a span of 7 bases. Germline V gene lookup returns CDR1 LNHDA and CDR2 SQIVND (reference sequence). The data were taken from a study of T cell clonality in common variable immunodeficiency. TCRdb keeps only in-frame clones here, not all; method: immunoSEQ multiplex PCR. Captured here are 40,000 to 45,000 clones, none seen once; the top ten comprise under 11%.

The sequencing sample was made of peripheral blood mononuclear cells. The chain combines TRBV19 with TRBJ1-1, with no clear D. The receptor was derived from a person aged 18 to 75 in good health. The DNA read from the CDR3 is TGTGCCAGTAGTATGTGGGCAAACACTGAA. Its protein product is CASSMWANTE. The whole CDR3 sequence is CASSMWANTEAFF.